This T cell receptor beta chain stems from a study of T cell repertoires in cytomegalovirus infection. At the level of the study: An indication of both CMV infection and matching HLA type came from public TCR beta signatures.

Germline V gives CDR1 MNHNS, CDR2 SASEGT. This CDR3 comprises 13 residues. Trimming took off 8 bases at V and 5 bases at J, with 16 bases between the two ends. As regards this clonotype: Its antigen remains unidentified.

TCRdb reanalysed the reads using MiXCR and keeps one entry per CDR3 protein. Of 510,000 or so distinct CDR3 sequences listed, about 25% were seen once; the top ten hold about 13%. Study-wide findings and caveats: Cumulative public TCR beta family frequency identified carriers of CMV plus the relevant HLA. HLA-C-restricted CMV clonotypes gave the most frequent clonotype in two of eight donors.

The clonotype originates from a human donor in good health (CMV status not recorded). Some clones in this sample may be carry-over from other donors' samples. This chain joins TRBV6-1 and TRBJ2-7; D is uncertain. The sample comprised PBMCs. DNA of the CDR3: TGTGCCAGCTCTTTTGGGATTCTAAACGAGCAGTACTTC. This sequence encodes CASSFGILNEQYF.